This T cell receptor beta chain was identified in a study of T cell responses to AZD1222 COVID-19 vaccine. Findings and caveats of the study: It should be noted that donors were predominantly white British and more often female, and clonal diversity was possibly underestimated.

This clone was seen a few times. Its antigen is unidentified. The repertoire was sequenced with immunoSEQ multiplex PCR; TCRdb's copy has only in-frame clones and lacks some. The data contain more than 100,000 clones, roughly 89% of them seen just once; the ten biggest clones take up 4.4%. V lost 0 bases and J lost 4, with 12 bases in between. Per the germline V gene, CDR1 is MRHNA and CDR2 is SNTAGT. The CDR3 has 15 amino acids. The J gene is TRBJ1-1, the V gene TRBV6-4; D remains unclear. This TCR derives from an adult in good health. The starting material was peripheral blood, obtained on day 0 of AZD1222 vaccination. The CDR3 sequence is CASSDSPGSATEAFF. DNA for the CDR3: TGTGCCAGCAGTGACTCTCCCGGGTCGGCCACTGAAGCTTTCTTT.